Listed here are 10 T cell receptor beta chains from one sample, sequenced in a study of T cell responses to AZD1222 COVID-19 vaccine. TCRdb's copy holds only in-frame clones and misses some; the assay was immunoSEQ multiplex PCR. The data hold about 120,000 clones, with around 90% observed a single time. The sample was peripheral blood, taken 28 days after the second AZD1222 dose. Receptors were obtained from an adult who received the AZD1222 COVID-19 vaccine.

V and J are TRBV29-1 and TRBJ2-1; 7 nucleotides align to TRBD1. This CDR3 has 16 residues. CDR1 and CDR2 from the germline V gene are SQVTM and ANQGSEA. Trimming at V came to 4 bases and at J to 4 bases, leaving 13 bases not matched to a gene. The DNA for the CDR3 is TGCAGCGTTGGGGGGCAGACAGGGATCGATTACAATGAGCAGTTCTTC. It yields the protein CSVGGQTGIDYNEQFF.

V usage is TRBV19 and J usage is TRBJ2-7; D is ambiguous. Trimming shortened V by 8 bases and J by 2 bases, and 16 bases separated the two germline ends. The CDR3 length is 14 residues. Germline V CDR1 and CDR2: LNHDA, SQIVND (reference sequence). The CDR3 protein is CASAPTRDTYEQYF. For the CDR3, the DNA is TGTGCCAGTGCACCGACACGAGATACCTACGAGCAGTACTTC.

This rearrangement joins TRBV29-1 to TRBJ1-6; the D is unclear. Germline lookup yields CDR1 SQVTM and CDR2 ANQGSEA. V lost 5 bases to trimming and J lost 7 bases, with 12 bases between them. CDR3 size: 13 residues. In DNA form, the CDR3 reads TGCAGCGTTTTAGAGTGGCAGAATTCACCCCTCCACTTT. Amino acid sequence: CSVLEWQNSPLHF.

The DNA for the CDR3 is TGTGCCAGCGGCAATAACAATGAGCAGTTCTTC. Protein product: CASGNNNEQFF. The genes are TRBV7-3 and TRBJ2-1, with no clear D. V dropped 8 bases and J dropped 5 bases, with 7 bases sitting between them. Germline CDR1 and CDR2: SGHTA and FQGTGA. This CDR3 has 11 amino acids.

This chain uses TRBV4-1 with TRBJ2-5; TRBD1 agrees at 10 bases. Germline CDR1 reads MGHRA; CDR2 reads YSYEKL. V dropped 4 bases and J dropped 5; count of bases not matched to a gene: 4. The CDR3 extends over 14 amino acids. The CDR3 DNA reads TGCGCCAGCAGCCCGGGACAGGGGACGGAGACCCAGTACTTC. It is translated as CASSPGQGTETQYF.

This chain joins TRBV29-1 and TRBJ1-1; D may be TRBD1 (6 bases). Trimming stripped 6 bases from V and 5 bases from J, with 7 bases between. Per the germline V gene, CDR1 is SQVTM and CDR2 is ANQGSEA. This CDR3 spans 10 amino acids. The CDR3 region has the DNA TGCAGCGTAGGGGGGACTGAAGCTTTCTTT. This gives the protein CSVGGTEAFF.

The rearrangement joins TRBV28 to TRBJ1-1, with D perhaps matching TRBD1 (5 bases). Germline CDR1 reads MDHEN; CDR2 reads SYDVKM. V was pared by 0 bases and J by 3 bases, with 5 bases between. This CDR3 has 13 residues. CDR3 in DNA: TGTGCCAGCAGTTTATGGGGGCACACTGAAGCTTTCTTT. This codes for CASSLWGHTEAFF.

CDR3 loop: CASMNGHTGSYEQYF. CDR3 nucleotide sequence: TGTGCCAGTATGAATGGGCACACCGGTTCCTACGAGCAGTACTTC. The rearrangement links TRBV19 to TRBJ2-7; no reliable D call. Trimming removed 7 bases from V and 1 base from J, with 17 bases in between. Germline V gene sequence: CDR1 LNHDA, CDR2 SQIVND (reference sequence). This CDR3 spans 15 amino acids.

The chain employs TRBV9 and TRBJ1-1; D ambiguous. CDR1 is SGDLS, CDR2 YYNGEE, per germline. Trimming removed 3 bases from V and 4 bases from J, with 7 bases in between. CDR3 length: 12 amino acids. CDR3 coding DNA: TGTGCCAGCAGCGGGATGGGCACTGAAGCTTTCTTT. Amino acid sequence: CASSGMGTEAFF. The whole variable domain, filled in from reference TRBV9 and TRBJ1-1, reads DSGVTQTPKHLITATGQRVTLRCSPRSGDLSVYWYQQSLDQGLQFLIQYYNGEERAKGNILERFSAQQFPDLHSELNLSSLELGDSALYFCASSGMGTEAFFGQGTRLTVV.

The CDR3 region is CASSFGGSVTGELFF. The CDR3 DNA follows: TGTGCCAGCAGCTTCGGTGGGAGCGTCACCGGGGAGCTGTTTTTT. The rearrangement links TRBV7-8 to TRBJ2-2; the D gene is possibly TRBD2 (5 bases). Germline-derived CDR1 and CDR2 are SGHVS and FQNEAQ. V dropped 3 bases and J dropped 4 bases, with 12 bases sitting between them. This CDR3 comprises 15 residues. Using reference TRBV7-8 and TRBJ2-2 for the parts outside the CDR3, the full variable domain is GAGVSQSPRYKVAKRGQDVALRCDPISGHVSLFWYQQALGQGPEFLTYFQNEAQLDKSGLPSDRFFAERPEGSVSTLKIQRTQQEDSAVYLCASSFGGSVTGELFFGEGSRLTVL.